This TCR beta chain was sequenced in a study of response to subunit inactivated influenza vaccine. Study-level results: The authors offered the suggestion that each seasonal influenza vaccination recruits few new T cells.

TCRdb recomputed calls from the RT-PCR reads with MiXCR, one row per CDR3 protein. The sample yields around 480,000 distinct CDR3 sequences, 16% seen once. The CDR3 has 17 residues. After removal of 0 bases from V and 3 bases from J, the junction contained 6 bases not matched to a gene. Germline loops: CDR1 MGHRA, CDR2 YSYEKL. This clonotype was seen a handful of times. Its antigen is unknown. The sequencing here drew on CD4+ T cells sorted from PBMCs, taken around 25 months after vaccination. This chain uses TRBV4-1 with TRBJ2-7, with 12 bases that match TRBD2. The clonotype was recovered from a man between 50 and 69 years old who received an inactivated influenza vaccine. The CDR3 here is CASSQDQTSGGDYEQYF. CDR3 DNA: TGCGCCAGCAGCCAAGATCAGACTAGCGGGGGAGACTACGAGCAGTACTTC.